Listed here are 27 T cell receptor beta chains from one sample, sequenced in a study of blood T cell repertoires in COVID-19. TCRdb's copy holds only in-frame clones and misses some; the assay was immunoSEQ multiplex PCR. The table shows under 200,000 clones, with 84% occurring only once. Material: PBMCs or T cells enriched from blood (not recorded which). These receptor sequences come from a man aged 45 to 65 who had recovered from COVID-19.

The chain is built from TRBV9 and TRBJ2-3; D remains ambiguous. This CDR3 is built from 15 residues. The V end was cut by 0 bases, the J end by 2 bases, with 10 bases between. Germline loops: CDR1 SGDLS, CDR2 YYNGEE. The DNA of the CDR3 is TGTGCCAGCAGCGTAGATGGCAAGTCCACAGATACGCAGTATTTT. Protein product: CASSVDGKSTDTQYF.

The gene calls are TRBV9 and TRBJ1-2, with TRBD1 identical over 7 bases. V gave up 3 bases and J gave up 8 bases; unmatched junction bases: 13. The CDR3 sequence is 15 residues long. Germline-derived CDR1 and CDR2 are SGDLS and YYNGEE. The CDR3 DNA reads as TGTGCCAGCAGCGCACAGGGGTTGAGCGTGGACGGCTACACCTTC. It is translated as CASSAQGLSVDGYTF.

This clone was seen a few times. The chain has TRBV7-2 and TRBJ2-3, with a weak D call TRBD2 (5 bases). This CDR3 has 16 residues. The V gene lost 1 base and the J gene lost 9 bases, with 20 bases spanning the gap. The germline CDR1 and CDR2 sequences are SGHTA and FQGNSA. For the CDR3, the DNA is TGTGCCAGCAGCTTAGGAGGGTCCCCGTACCTGAACACGCAGTATTTT. It translates to CASSLGGSPYLNTQYF.

Note on this clone: Other DNA sequences in the sample encode the same CDR3. The V gene is TRBV5-1, the J gene TRBJ2-7; 8 nucleotides line up with TRBD1. With 0 bases clipped from V and 5 bases from J, the junction kept 7 bases outside the gene matches. Germline assignment: CDR1 SGHRS and CDR2 YFSETQ. The CDR3 loop spans 15 amino acids. The CDR3 sequence is CASSLAGQGTHEQYF. The CDR3 DNA follows: TGCGCCAGCAGCTTGGCCGGACAGGGCACCCACGAGCAGTACTTC. The full variable domain, with the rest looked up from reference TRBV5-1 and TRBJ2-7, is KAGVTQTPRYLIKTRGQQVTLSCSPISGHRSVSWYQQTPGQGLQFLFEYFSETQRNKGNFPGRFSGRQFSNSRSEMNVSTLELGDSALYLCASSLAGQGTHEQYFGPGTRLTVT.

This chain uses TRBV21-1 with TRBJ1-6. TRBV21-1 corresponds to a pseudogene. The CDR3 has 14 residues. The CDR3 sequence is CASSKGGGGSPLHF. Written as DNA, the CDR3 is TGTGCCAGCAGCAAAGGAGGGGGGGGTTCACCCCTCCACTTT.

This clone was seen once. V gene TRBV7-9 combines with J gene TRBJ1-1, with D possibly being TRBD1 (6 bases). V was trimmed by 5 bases and J by 11 bases, leaving 18 bases between them. CDR1 is SEHNR, CDR2 FQNEAQ, per germline (reference sequence). This CDR3 spans 13 amino acids. The CDR3 DNA reads TGTGCCAGCAGCGTCGGTGGGGGCGCCGGGGCTTTCTTT. Its protein is CASSVGGGAGAFF.

The table lists this clone with a count of one. The gene calls are TRBV12-5 and TRBJ2-3, with 13 bases that match TRBD2. The CDR3 sequence is 16 residues long. Germline V gene lookup returns CDR1 LGHNT and CDR2 FRNRAP. In nucleotides, the CDR3 is TGTGCATCCCCGACAACTAGCGGGGGGGCCGTGGATACGCAGTATTTT. It translates to CASPTTSGGAVDTQYF.

J is TRBJ2-7 and V is TRBV11-3, with D tentatively TRBD2 (6 bases). CDR1 and CDR2 (germline): SGHNT, YENEEA. V was clipped by 3 bases and J by 6 bases, with 9 bases between them. The CDR3 is made up of 12 amino acids. CDR3 amino acids: CASSFIGGEQYF. The DNA of the CDR3 is TGTGCCAGCAGCTTTATCGGGGGCGAGCAGTACTTC.

This clone has more than one count but fewer than ten. The rearrangement uses TRBV15 and TRBJ2-2, with 7 positions matching TRBD1. V shed 1 base, J shed 2 bases, and the junction held 4 bases outside the gene matches. This CDR3 comprises 16 residues. Germline V gene lookup returns CDR1 LNHNV and CDR2 YYDKDF (reference sequence). As DNA, the CDR3 is TGTGCCACCAGCAGAGGGGGGACAGCAAACACCGGGGAGCTGTTTTTT. It codes for CATSRGGTANTGELFF.

The count of this clone is one. V gene TRBV13 combines with J gene TRBJ2-5; a weak D match, TRBD1 (6 bases). CDR3 length: 15 amino acids. Germline lookup yields CDR1 PRHDT and CDR2 FYEKMQ (reference sequence). Trimming pared 1 base from V and 1 base from J, leaving 10 bases between. The CDR3 is CASSLARDTQETQYF. The CDR3 DNA reads as TGTGCCAGCAGCTTAGCCCGGGACACCCAAGAGACCCAGTACTTC.

This rearrangement joins TRBV25-1 to TRBJ1-1; a weak D match, TRBD1 (5 bases). Germline CDR1 is MGHDK and CDR2 is SYGVNS. The CDR3 contains 16 residues. Trimming shortened V by 3 bases and J by 0 bases, and 14 bases separated the two germline ends. The DNA of the CDR3 is TGTGCCAGCAGTGATCGTCCAGGGAGGGTGAACACTGAAGCTTTCTTT. Its protein product is CASSDRPGRVNTEAFF.

The chain couples TRBV5-4 to TRBJ2-4; TRBD1 might be the D (5 bases). The CDR3 sequence is 14 residues long. Trimming took 0 bases from V and 1 from J, leaving 5 bases between them. CDR1 and CDR2 from the germline V gene are SGHNT and YYREEE (reference sequence). The CDR3 loop reads CASSLDRAKNIQYF. The DNA of the CDR3 is TGTGCCAGCAGCTTGGACAGGGCCAAAAACATTCAGTACTTC.

The chain carries TRBV5-1 and TRBJ2-2; a weak D match, TRBD2 (7 bases). This CDR3 is 15 amino acids long. V lost 5 bases and J lost 5, with 16 bases in between. Per germline, CDR1 SGHRS and CDR2 YFSETQ. CDR3 in DNA: TGCGCCAGCAGTCTCGGGGGGCAAGGGACCGGGGAGCTGTTTTTT. As protein: CASSLGGQGTGELFF. The full variable domain, rest sourced from reference TRBV5-1 and TRBJ2-2, is KAGVTQTPRYLIKTRGQQVTLSCSPISGHRSVSWYQQTPGQGLQFLFEYFSETQRNKGNFPGRFSGRQFSNSRSEMNVSTLELGDSALYLCASSLGGQGTGELFFGEGSRLTVL.

This sequence joins TRBV5-4 and TRBJ2-1, with TRBD2 matching 11 bases. The germline CDR1 and CDR2 sequences are SGHNT and YYREEE (reference sequence). Trimming cost V 4 bases and J 4 bases; bases outside gene matches: 7. This CDR3 has 16 amino acids. This CDR3 reads CASSPYSGGAYNEQFF. CDR3 DNA sequence: TGTGCCAGCAGCCCTTATAGCGGGGGGGCATACAATGAGCAGTTCTTC.

The CDR3 loop reads CSVSQQGSTDTQYF. Written as DNA, the CDR3 is TGCAGCGTCTCACAGCAGGGGAGCACAGATACGCAGTATTTT. This chain links TRBV29-1 with TRBJ2-3; D perhaps matches TRBD1 (6 bases). The length of the CDR3 is 14 residues. From germline, CDR1 is SQVTM and CDR2 ANQGSEA. The germline V and J ends were trimmed by 6 bases and 0 bases, with 13 bases remaining between them.

J is TRBJ1-3 and V is TRBV7-3; no definite D call. There are 13 residues in the CDR3. With 3 bases removed from V and 4 bases from J, the gap between germline ends came to 7 bases. Germline CDR1 is SGHTA and CDR2 is FQGTGA. CDR3 loop: CASSLSQGNTIYF. CDR3 nucleotide sequence: TGTGCCAGCAGCTTGTCCCAGGGAAACACCATATATTTT.

The V call is TRBV7-3, the J call TRBJ1-6; TRBD1 aligns across 8 bases. The V and J ends lost 8 bases and 8 bases, in that order; junction bases with no gene match: 11. The CDR3 sequence is 15 residues long. The germline V gene encodes CDR1 SGHTA and CDR2 FQGTGA. In nucleotides, the CDR3 is TGTGCCAGCCTAACAAACAGGGGGTGGCATTCACCCCTCCACTTT. It translates to CASLTNRGWHSPLHF.

V is TRBV5-1 and J is TRBJ2-5; 7 nucleotides match TRBD1. V shed 2 bases and J 2 bases; nucleotides not matched to a gene: 3. CDR3 size: 14 residues. The germline V gene has CDR1 SGHRS and CDR2 YFSETQ. The CDR3 DNA reads as TGCGCCAGCAGCTTTATGGGACAGCAAGAGACCCAGTACTTC. Translated: CASSFMGQQETQYF.

The rearrangement links TRBV19 to TRBJ1-6; tentative D call: TRBD1 (6 bases). CDR1 LNHDA and CDR2 SQIVND come from the germline V gene (reference sequence). V dropped 4 bases and J dropped 7 bases, with 14 bases sitting between them. The CDR3 is 15 amino acids. Written as DNA, the CDR3 is TGTGCCAGTAGTAGAACGACAGGATCAAATTCACCCCTCCACTTT. This codes for CASSRTTGSNSPLHF.

The CDR3 here is CASSEFNAGHNQPQHF. CDR3 DNA: TGTGCCAGCAGCGAATTCAACGCAGGGCACAATCAGCCCCAGCATTTT. This sequence joins TRBV7-8 and TRBJ1-5, with D possibly TRBD1 on 5 matching bases. Germline lookup yields CDR1 SGHVS and CDR2 FQNEAQ. Trimming shortened V by 5 bases and J by 3 bases, and 17 bases separated the two germline ends. This CDR3 is built from 16 residues.

This clone was recorded only once. This chain uses TRBV7-5 with TRBJ1-2; the table's D call TRBD1 went unverified against the DNA. TRBV7-5 is a pseudogene locus. The CDR3 is 14 residues long. The CDR3: CARSPRDNNYGYTF. CDR3 nucleotides: TGTGCCAGAAGCCCCCGGGACAACAACTATGGCTACACCTTC.

As DNA, the CDR3 is TGTGCCAGCAGTGAATATGGAAACACCATATATTTT. It translates to CASSEYGNTIYF. The rearrangement links TRBV6-1 to TRBJ1-3; no definite D call. This CDR3 has 12 amino acids. The ends were cut back, 2 bases at V and 3 bases at J, with 2 bases in the middle. The V gene's germline CDR1 is MNHNS and CDR2 SASEGT.

The J gene is TRBJ1-1, the V gene TRBV7-2, with TRBD1 matching 8 bases. Unmatched junction bases numbered 4, after V lost 0 bases and J lost 4 bases. The CDR3 is 15 residues long. Germline values: CDR1 SGHTA, CDR2 FQGNSA. In nucleotides, the CDR3 is TGTGCCAGCAGCTTAGCGCTTACAGGGGGCACTGAAGCTTTCTTT. This codes for CASSLALTGGTEAFF. Filled out from reference TRBV7-2 and TRBJ1-1, the complete variable domain reads GAGVSQSPSNKVTEKGKDVELRCDPISGHTALYWYRQSLGQGLEFLIYFQGNSAPDKSGLPSDRFSAERTGGSVSTLTIQRTQQEDSAVYLCASSLALTGGTEAFFGQGTRLTVV.

The rearrangement uses TRBV6-6 and TRBJ2-2, with unresolved D. Germline CDR1 and CDR2: MNHNY and SVGAGI (reference sequence). The CDR3 totals 16 residues. V shed 2 bases and J shed 3 bases, with 13 bases lying between them. DNA of the CDR3: TGTGCCAGCAGTTACGGTTTAGAGGTACACACCGGGGAGCTGTTTTTT. It translates to CASSYGLEVHTGELFF.

This clone was seen just once. CDR3 nucleotides: TGTGCTAGTGGCCGGGACAGGAACGCTGATGGCTACACCTTC. Encoded protein: CASGRDRNADGYTF. The chain links TRBV12-5 to TRBJ1-2; TRBD1 matches at 8 bases. Unmatched junction bases numbered 9, after V lost 6 bases and J lost 6 bases. The CDR3 totals 14 residues. Germline CDR1 reads LGHNT; CDR2 reads FRNRAP.

The chain uses TRBV6-2 or TRBV6-3 and TRBJ1-2, with D unclear. The germline gives CDR1 MNHEY, CDR2 SVGEGT. The CDR3 sequence is 15 residues long. The V gene lost 2 bases and the J gene lost 4 bases, with 14 bases spanning the gap. The CDR3 sequence: CASSYSLGGAYGYTF. The DNA of the CDR3 is TGTGCCAGCAGTTACAGTCTTGGAGGTGCCTATGGCTACACCTTC.

This chain uses TRBV15 with TRBJ1-2, with D uncertain. V was clipped by 0 bases and J by 4 bases, with 6 bases between them. This CDR3 spans 13 amino acids. The germline V gene has CDR1 LNHNV and CDR2 YYDKDF (reference sequence). The CDR3, as DNA: TGTGCCACCAGCAGAGACGCAGGCTATGGCTACACCTTC. The encoded protein is CATSRDAGYGYTF.